The 9 T cell receptor beta chains given below trace back to one sample, sequenced in a study of shared clonotypes between healthy human individuals. Repertoires were generated with immunoSEQ multiplex PCR, while TCRdb's copy carries only in-frame clones and drops some. Altogether 2 million to 2.5 million clones are present, approximately 95% being singletons, with the ten largest covering roughly 0.13%. Specimen: naive CD4+ T cells sorted from blood. Subset: CD45RA+ positively selected. The source of these receptors is a man younger than 35 in good health.

The rearrangement joins TRBV19 to TRBJ1-6; maybe TRBD1 (6 bases). Germline lookup yields CDR1 LNHDA and CDR2 SQIVND (reference sequence). Trimming removed 7 bases from V and 4 bases from J, with 11 bases in between. The CDR3 is 14 amino acids. The CDR3 protein is CASTKGEYNSPLHF. The DNA of the CDR3 is TGTGCCAGTACTAAGGGGGAATATAATTCACCCCTCCACTTT.

V gene TRBV5-1 combines with J gene TRBJ1-4; 7 bases are shared with TRBD1. V lost 7 bases to trimming and J lost 7 bases; unmatched junction nucleotides: 10. The CDR3 consists of 14 residues. Germline-derived CDR1 and CDR2 are SGHRS and YFSETQ. CDR3 sequence reads: CASGEGATGEKLFF. The CDR3 nucleotides are TGCGCCAGCGGTGAGGGGGCGACGGGTGAAAAACTGTTTTTT.

This rearrangement joins TRBV6-6 to TRBJ1-3; D is perhaps TRBD1 (6 bases). V was pared by 3 bases and J by 4 bases, with 16 bases between. This CDR3 spans 16 amino acids. From germline, CDR1 is MNHNY and CDR2 SVGAGI (reference sequence). The CDR3 here is CASSYISGEAGNTIYF. CDR3 sequence (DNA): TGTGCCAGCAGTTATATTTCAGGGGAGGCGGGAAACACCATATATTTT.

V is TRBV5-6 and J is TRBJ2-3, with D uncertain. V lost 4 bases to trimming and J lost 14 bases, with 17 bases between them. The CDR3 has 12 residues. The germline gives CDR1 SGHDT, CDR2 YYEEEE. CDR3 sequence (DNA): TGTGCCAGCAGCACAAAGACGGCCGGTGTGTATTTT. It yields the protein CASSTKTAGVYF. The whole variable domain, filled in from reference TRBV5-6 and TRBJ2-3, reads DAGVTQSPTHLIKTRGQQVTLRCSPKSGHDTVSWYQQALGQGPQFIFQYYEEEERQRGNFPDRFSGHQFPNYSSELNVNALLLGDSALYLCASSTKTAGVYFGPGTRLTVL.

The rearrangement uses TRBV18 and TRBJ1-6; D gene uncertain. CDR1 KGHSH and CDR2 LQKENI come from the germline V gene. The V end was cut by 0 bases, the J end by 5 bases, with 5 bases between. This CDR3 spans 14 amino acids. The CDR3 coding sequence is TGTGCCAGCTCACCACCACGGGATAATTCACCCCTCCACTTT. This translates into CASSPPRDNSPLHF. The full variable domain, with the rest looked up from reference TRBV18 and TRBJ1-6, is NAGVMQNPRHLVRRRGQEARLRCSPMKGHSHVYWYRQLPEEGLKFMVYLQKENIIDESGMPKERFSAEFPKEGPSILRIQQVVRGDSAAYFCASSPPRDNSPLHFGNGTRLTVT.

This chain uses TRBV19 with TRBJ1-5; D may be TRBD1 (5 bases). The CDR3 consists of 16 residues. Germline lookup yields CDR1 LNHDA and CDR2 SQIVND (reference sequence). Trimming removed 5 bases at V and 2 bases at J, with 16 bases between. The CDR3 DNA reads as TGTGCCAGTAGTTCCCCCCAGGGCGGGGGCAATCAGCCCCAGCATTTT. It codes for CASSSPQGGGNQPQHF.

This chain connects TRBV5-4 to TRBJ2-5, with D tentatively TRBD1 (6 bases). CDR1 and CDR2 (germline): SGHNT, YYREEE (reference sequence). This CDR3 is 16 amino acids long. Trimming shortened V by 0 bases and J by 2 bases, and 14 bases separated the two germline ends. CDR3 sequence: CASSLGTVATQETQYF. The CDR3 DNA sequence: TGTGCCAGCAGCTTGGGGACAGTGGCCACGCAAGAGACCCAGTACTTC.

A remark on this clone: Other DNA sequences in the same sample also yield this CDR3. The rearrangement links TRBV10-3 to TRBJ2-1; 8 bases are a match to TRBD1. With V trimmed by 6 bases and J by 7 bases, 2 bases remained unmatched. Germline V gene data show CDR1 as ENHRY and CDR2 as SYGVKD. There are 12 residues in the CDR3. The CDR3 coding sequence is TGTGCCATCAGCGACAGGGGTAATGAGCAGTTCTTC. This gives the protein CAISDRGNEQFF.

V is TRBV28 and J is TRBJ1-1; TRBD1 is a possible D gene (5 bases). The CDR3 loop spans 16 amino acids. V lost 5 bases and J 1 base, leaving 17 bases between the germline ends. Germline V CDR1 and CDR2: MDHEN, SYDVKM. CDR3 bases: TGTGCCAGCAGTCCGGGGCGTTTGACGGGGAACACTGAAGCTTTCTTT. Encoded protein: CASSPGRLTGNTEAFF.